Below are 3 T cell receptor beta chains sequenced from a single sample in a study of OX40 agonist ivuxolimab in advanced cancers. The data were produced by immunoSEQ multiplex PCR, yet TCRdb's version contains in-frame clones alone and is incomplete. The sample yields some 80,000 clones, 87% seen once. The material was CD4+ or CD8+ T cells sorted from blood, obtained in a trial of the OX40 agonist ivuxolimab. The receptor source for this set is an adult with an advanced solid tumor such as melanoma, head and neck, liver or kidney cancer.

This chain joins TRBV5-1 and TRBJ1-4; 10 nucleotides agree with TRBD1. The germline gives CDR1 SGHRS, CDR2 YFSETQ. The CDR3 has 16 amino acids. V lost 5 bases and J lost 7; bases outside the gene matches: 11. Here the CDR3 DNA reads TGCGCCAGCAGTTCACAGACGGGACAGGGGAGTGAAAAACTGTTTTTT. Translated, it gives CASSSQTGQGSEKLFF.

This chain links TRBV27 with TRBJ1-1, with D uncertain. This CDR3 contains 15 residues. V shed 4 bases and J shed 1 base, with 13 bases lying between them. Germline CDR1 and CDR2: MNHEY and SMNVEV (reference sequence). The CDR3 DNA follows: TGTGCCAGCAGTTCCTTGGTCCCACCGAACACTGAAGCTTTCTTT. This encodes CASSSLVPPNTEAFF.

The rearrangement uses TRBV18 and TRBJ1-2, with D maybe TRBD1 (5 bases). The germline V gene encodes CDR1 KGHSH and CDR2 LQKENI. The CDR3 is made up of 13 amino acids. V gave up 6 bases and J gave up 4 bases, with 12 bases separating them. CDR3 DNA sequence: TGTGCCAGCTCTCCTAGGGGCGGCTATGGCTACACCTTC. Its translation: CASSPRGGYGYTF.